This TCR beta chain was sequenced during a study of early T cells in non-severe SARS-CoV-2 infection. Study background: The authors sequenced bulk RNA from unsorted whole blood, leaving chains unpaired. Study-level results: Reliance on VDJdb matching favored anti-spike CD8 responses; private and CD4 specificities were missed.

Individual cDNA molecules each received unique molecular identifiers attached to them. TCRdb re-called the 5' RACE reads through MiXCR, storing one row per CDR3 protein. The sample lists about 55,000 distinct CDR3 sequences, around 14% occurring once. Germline V gives CDR1 SGHAT, CDR2 FQDESV (reference sequence). The CDR3 length is 15 residues. Trimming took 5 bases from V and 11 from J; bases not matched to a gene: 12. On this clonotype itself: The antigen remains unidentified.

V is TRBV11-1 and J is TRBJ1-4, with 9 bases aligning to TRBD1. The clonotype comes from an adult who was a healthcare worker with PCR-confirmed SARS-CoV-2 infection or an uninfected control (not recorded which). The sample in question was whole blood, obtained at baseline. Here the CDR3 reads CASSPTGGLRRKLFF. In DNA form, the CDR3 reads TGTGCCAGCAGCCCAACAGGGGGCCTCCGAAGGAAACTGTTTTTT.